This T cell receptor (beta chain) derives from a study of T cells in Graves' hyperthyroidism and ophthalmopathy. Findings of the study overall: Before onset, ophthalmopathy was predicted by the model a median around 6 months earlier.

As to this clonotype: The antigen is undetermined.

Amplification of TCR beta CDR3 regions was performed using RNA transcripts as template. Using the HTBI primer set, a first-round RT-PCR was run on the TCR CDR3. TCRdb fed the multiplex PCR reads into MiXCR, producing one record per CDR3 protein. The sample has roughly 570,000 distinct CDR3 sequences; 15% to 17% are singletons. Trimming took 0 bases from V and 5 from J, leaving 14 bases between them. This CDR3 has 16 amino acids. The V gene's germline CDR1 is MGHRA and CDR2 YSYEKL. The sequence derives from a woman aged 25 to 39 with Graves' hyperthyroidism. V usage is TRBV4-1 and J usage is TRBJ1-3; D call uncertain. Sequenced sample: blood. CDR3 sequence reads: CASSQEPLQKRNTIYF. The CDR3 DNA sequence: TGCGCCAGCAGCCAAGAACCCCTCCAGAAGAGAAACACCATATATTTT.